The 31 T cell receptor beta chains in this list originate from one sample, sequenced in a study of PD-1 blockade in classical Hodgkin lymphoma. The patients all showed relapse after autologous stem cell transplantation, while their brentuximab vedotin exposure varied. The data were produced by immunoSEQ multiplex PCR, yet TCRdb's version contains in-frame clones alone and is incomplete. The sample holds 90,000 to 100,000 clones, 80% to 90% seen once. The material sequenced was peripheral blood mononuclear cells (PBMCs), taken before the second cycle of nivolumab. The receptors come from a human donor with classical Hodgkin lymphoma.

This clone was recorded once. The chain has TRBV11-2 and TRBJ1-2; the D gene is possibly TRBD1 (6 bases). Trimming left V 0 bases short and J 2 bases short, with 10 bases between. The CDR3 totals 15 residues. Germline assignment: CDR1 SGHAT and CDR2 FQNNGV. In DNA form, the CDR3 reads TGTGCCAGCAGCTTAGATACAGGGTCCAACTATGGCTACACCTTC. This gives the protein CASSLDTGSNYGYTF. Together with reference TRBV11-2 and TRBJ1-2, the CDR3 gives the full variable domain: EAGVAQSPRYKIIEKRQSVAFWCNPISGHATLYWYQQILGQGPKLLIQFQNNGVVDDSQLPKDRFSAERLKGVDSTLKIQPAKLEDSAVYLCASSLDTGSNYGYTFGSGTRLTVV.

The rearrangement joins TRBV28 to TRBJ2-7; 8 bases agree with TRBD1. Germline assignment: CDR1 MDHEN and CDR2 SYDVKM. This CDR3 region has 14 residues. After removal of 3 bases from V and 6 bases from J, the junction contained 7 bases not matched to a gene. The CDR3 nucleotides are TGTGCCAGCAGTTTGGGACAGGAATCCGGCGAGCAGTACTTC. The encoded protein is CASSLGQESGEQYF.

The V call is TRBV4-3, the J call TRBJ1-5; TRBD1 might be the D (6 bases). The length of the CDR3 is 15 residues. Trimming left V 0 bases short and J 4 bases short, with 10 bases between. CDR1 and CDR2 from the germline V gene are LGHNA and YSLEER. CDR3: CASSQDYRANQPQHF. CDR3 DNA sequence: TGCGCCAGCAGCCAAGATTACAGGGCAAATCAGCCCCAGCATTTT.

This sequence joins TRBV5-6 and TRBJ2-1; TRBD2 might be the D (7 bases). The V and J ends lost 2 bases and 9 bases respectively, with 15 bases between them. Germline CDR1 reads SGHDT; CDR2 reads YYEEEE. The CDR3 covers 14 residues. The CDR3 loop reads CASSFPGGGGEQFF. CDR3 DNA: TGTGCCAGCAGCTTCCCGGGCGGGGGCGGTGAGCAGTTCTTC.

With respect to this clone: The sample has other DNA sequences that encode this CDR3 too. This sequence joins TRBV28 and TRBJ1-1; 8 bases are shared with TRBD1. CDR3 size: 14 residues. Germline loops: CDR1 MDHEN, CDR2 SYDVKM. Unmatched junction bases numbered 5, after V lost 4 bases and J lost 4 bases. The CDR3 nucleotides are TGTGCCAGCAGTTCACAGGGGGTACGCACTGAAGCTTTCTTT. This codes for CASSSQGVRTEAFF.

CDR3 residues: CASTRTGTWTGELFF. For the CDR3, the DNA is TGTGCCAGCACCCGGACAGGGACGTGGACCGGGGAGCTGTTTTTT. The chain links TRBV27 to TRBJ2-2, with TRBD1 matching 8 bases. The trim removed 7 bases at V and 5 bases at J, leaving 9 bases unmatched. The CDR3 loop spans 15 amino acids. Per the germline V gene, CDR1 is MNHEY and CDR2 is SMNVEV (reference sequence).

V is TRBV5-1 and J is TRBJ2-1; TRBD2 aligns across 7 bases. V lost 3 bases, J lost 0 bases, and 6 bases stayed unmatched. The germline V gene encodes CDR1 SGHRS and CDR2 YFSETQ. The CDR3 length is 16 residues. CDR3 protein: CASSWASGSSYNEQFF. CDR3 bases: TGCGCCAGCAGCTGGGCTAGCGGTAGCTCCTACAATGAGCAGTTCTTC.

This clone has only one observation. The DNA of the CDR3 is TGTGCCAGCAGCTTACCCCGGACTAGCGGGGGTGGCGGGGAGCTGTTTTTT. It specifies CASSLPRTSGGGGELFF. V gene TRBV13 combines with J gene TRBJ2-2; the match to TRBD2 covers 13 bases. With V trimmed by 2 bases and J by 7 bases, 7 bases remained unmatched. This CDR3 region has 17 residues. Germline lookup yields CDR1 PRHDT and CDR2 FYEKMQ (reference sequence). Together with reference TRBV13 and TRBJ2-2, the CDR3 gives the full variable domain: AAGVIQSPRHLIKEKRETATLKCYPIPRHDTVYWYQQGPGQDPQFLISFYEKMQSDKGSIPDRFSAQQFSDYHSELNMSSLELGDSALYFCASSLPRTSGGGGELFFGEGSRLTVL.

The chain carries TRBV4-1 and TRBJ2-1; 7 bases align to TRBD2. This CDR3 region has 16 residues. J gave up 8 bases and V 1 base, and 11 bases lay outside the gene matches. Germline CDR1 MGHRA, CDR2 YSYEKL. CDR3 DNA: TGCGCCAGCAGCCAAGCAACTAGCGCCTACACCGATGAGCAGTTCTTC. This gives the protein CASSQATSAYTDEQFF.

The rearrangement uses TRBV27 and TRBJ2-5; the D gene is possibly TRBD1 (6 bases). The CDR3 is made up of 17 amino acids. V dropped 4 bases and J dropped 0 bases, with 18 bases sitting between them. Germline CDR1 and CDR2: MNHEY and SMNVEV (reference sequence). The CDR3 DNA sequence: TGTGCCAGCAGTTCCTCCTCCGGGACACAGTACCAAGAGACCCAGTACTTC. This encodes CASSSSSGTQYQETQYF.

The rearrangement uses TRBV6-4 and TRBJ2-2; 7 positions agree with TRBD2. The trim removed 6 bases at V and 0 bases at J, leaving 1 base unmatched. Per germline, CDR1 MRHNA and CDR2 SNTAGT. This CDR3 is 14 amino acids long. The CDR3 nucleotides read TGTGCCAGCAGAGCGGGGCCGAACACCGGGGAGCTGTTTTTT. Translation gives CASRAGPNTGELFF.

The chain has TRBV28 and TRBJ2-1; D uncertain. Trimming left V 5 bases short and J 8 bases short, with 10 bases between. In germline, CDR1 is MDHEN, CDR2 SYDVKM. The CDR3 contains 12 residues. The CDR3 DNA reads as TGTGCCAGCAGTCCAAGGGTGTATGAGCAGTTCTTC. This translates into CASSPRVYEQFF.

This clone was seen only once. The chain employs TRBV6-1 and TRBJ2-7; D may be TRBD2 (5 bases). Between the trimmed V and J ends, which lost 1 base and 5 bases, there was a span of 24 bases. Germline V gives CDR1 MNHNS, CDR2 SASEGT. The CDR3 has 18 amino acids. The CDR3 DNA is TGTGCCAGCAGTGAAGAATCTGTCGGGATGGGTGTTCTAAACGAGCAGTACTTC. Amino acid sequence: CASSEESVGMGVLNEQYF.

The chain carries TRBV5-1 and TRBJ2-1, with 10 bases aligning to TRBD2. This CDR3 contains 17 residues. Germline CDR1 is SGHRS and CDR2 is YFSETQ. The trim removed 0 bases at V and 1 base at J, leaving 4 bases unmatched. CDR3 coding DNA: TGCGCCAGCAGCTTGGGAGCTAGCGGGAGTTCCTACAATGAGCAGTTCTTC. Protein sequence: CASSLGASGSSYNEQFF. The variable domain in full, completed from reference TRBV5-1 and TRBJ2-1, reads KAGVTQTPRYLIKTRGQQVTLSCSPISGHRSVSWYQQTPGQGLQFLFEYFSETQRNKGNFPGRFSGRQFSNSRSEMNVSTLELGDSALYLCASSLGASGSSYNEQFFGPGTRLTVL.

The chain is built from TRBV19 and TRBJ1-3; maybe TRBD1 (5 bases). V dropped 5 bases and J dropped 4 bases, with 15 bases sitting between them. The germline gives CDR1 LNHDA, CDR2 SQIVND (reference sequence). The CDR3 is 15 residues long. The CDR3 sequence is CASSPGGGTGNTIYF. The DNA of the CDR3 is TGTGCCAGTAGTCCAGGTGGGGGTACCGGAAACACCATATATTTT. The full variable domain, its missing parts supplied by reference TRBV19 and TRBJ1-3, is DGGITQSPKYLFRKEGQNVTLSCEQNLNHDAMYWYRQDPGQGLRLIYYSQIVNDFQKGDIAEGYSVSREKKESFPLTVTSAQKNPTAFYLCASSPGGGTGNTIYFGEGSWLTVV.

The chain's CDR3 is CASSIMDTAVEQYF. CDR3 coding DNA: TGTGCCAGTAGTATAATGGACACCGCTGTTGAGCAGTACTTC. The genes are TRBV19 and TRBJ2-7, with D possibly being TRBD1 (5 bases). Trimming took off 2 bases at V and 7 bases at J, with 15 bases between the two ends. Germline V gives CDR1 LNHDA, CDR2 SQIVND (reference sequence). The CDR3 spans 14 residues.

Here the CDR3 reads CASSYSGGSPPNEQFF. The DNA for the CDR3 is TGTGCCAGCAGTTACTCCGGCGGGAGCCCCCCCAATGAGCAGTTCTTC. The gene calls are TRBV6-5 and TRBJ2-1; 7 positions agree with TRBD2. This CDR3 comprises 16 residues. In germline, CDR1 is MNHEY, CDR2 SVGAGI. J gave up 6 bases and V 0 bases, and 8 bases lay outside the gene matches.

This rearrangement joins TRBV20-1 to TRBJ2-3; D not resolved. V was clipped by 5 bases and J by 7 bases, with 10 bases between them. The CDR3 contains 11 residues. CDR1 DFQATT and CDR2 SNEGSKA come from the germline V gene (reference sequence). The CDR3 sequence: CSAVITNTQYF. The CDR3 DNA reads as TGCAGTGCTGTCATCACCAATACGCAGTATTTT.

The chain carries TRBV28 and TRBJ1-2; 10 bases agree with TRBD1. The germline CDR1 and CDR2 sequences are MDHEN and SYDVKM. The junction had 11 bases not matched to a gene; V was cut back by 4 bases and J by 6 bases. The CDR3 consists of 16 residues. CDR3 region: CASSSDPGQGHHGYTF. The CDR3 DNA sequence: TGTGCCAGCAGTTCAGACCCGGGACAGGGGCATCATGGCTACACCTTC.

The V gene is TRBV15, the J gene TRBJ2-3, with 11 bases that match TRBD2. This CDR3 is built from 16 residues. CDR1 LNHNV and CDR2 YYDKDF come from the germline V gene (reference sequence). V shed 2 bases and J 2 bases; nucleotides not matched to a gene: 3. CDR3 loop: CATSRLAGGNTDTQYF. DNA of the CDR3: TGTGCCACCAGCAGATTAGCGGGAGGGAACACAGATACGCAGTATTTT.

J is TRBJ1-6 and V is TRBV2; D may be TRBD1 (5 bases). V was shortened by 2 bases and J by 6 bases, with 11 bases between the two germline ends. The germline gives CDR1 SNHLY, CDR2 FYNNEI. CDR3 length: 15 residues. This chain's CDR3 is CASSEHRGSNSPLHF. The CDR3 DNA is TGTGCCAGCAGTGAACACCGGGGGAGTAATTCACCCCTCCACTTT.

V is TRBV4-1 and J is TRBJ2-3, with D uncertain. V was cut by 1 base and J by 4 bases, with 15 bases left in between. CDR3 length equals 16 residues. CDR1 and CDR2 from the germline V gene are MGHRA and YSYEKL. The CDR3 reads CASSQGRPLGADTQYF. The CDR3 DNA follows: TGCGCCAGCAGCCAAGGGCGGCCTCTGGGCGCAGATACGCAGTATTTT.

This chain connects TRBV2 to TRBJ2-2; 7 positions match TRBD2. The germline V gene encodes CDR1 SNHLY and CDR2 FYNNEI. The CDR3 length is 11 residues. Unmatched junction bases numbered 3, after V lost 4 bases and J lost 13 bases. The CDR3 coding sequence is TGTGCCAGCAGTGGCGGGGGAAGGCTGTTTTTT. It codes for CASSGGGRLFF.

The chain joins TRBV6-4 to TRBJ2-2; D not resolved. Trimming left V 4 bases short and J 6 bases short, with 9 bases between. The CDR3 consists of 13 residues. From germline, CDR1 is MRHNA and CDR2 SNTAGT. The CDR3 DNA reads as TGTGCCAGCAGTGTTAGCCCCGCCGGGGAGCTGTTTTTT. Translated: CASSVSPAGELFF.

The chain employs TRBV28 and TRBJ2-7; a possible D gene is TRBD2 (6 bases). The V gene lost 7 bases and the J gene lost 7 bases, with 23 bases spanning the gap. Germline CDR1 MDHEN, CDR2 SYDVKM. The CDR3 runs to 15 residues. CDR3 nucleotide sequence: TGTGCCAGCAAGCTCCGGGGGACGGGGTCTTGGGAGCAGTACTTC. Its protein is CASKLRGTGSWEQYF.

This chain joins TRBV19 and TRBJ2-7; 9 bases line up with TRBD1. This CDR3 spans 15 amino acids. With 3 bases clipped from V and 2 bases from J, the junction kept 5 bases outside the gene matches. Looked up from germline, CDR1 is LNHDA and CDR2 is SQIVND (reference sequence). The CDR3 protein is CASSISGQGAYEQYF. CDR3 in DNA: TGTGCCAGTAGTATCTCGGGACAGGGTGCCTACGAGCAGTACTTC.

This sequence joins TRBV10-1 and TRBJ2-7; no clear D gene. The CDR3 totals 12 residues. Germline assignment: CDR1 WNHNN and CDR2 SYGVQD (reference sequence). The V and J ends lost 2 bases and 3 bases respectively, with 5 bases between them. The CDR3 region has the DNA TGCGCCAGCAGTGAGGACGTCTACGAGCAGTACTTC. Its translation: CASSEDVYEQYF.

The chain has TRBV7-7 and TRBJ2-5; D remains ambiguous. Germline-derived CDR1 and CDR2 are SSHAT and FNYEAQ (reference sequence). This CDR3 has 13 amino acids. Trimming removed 3 bases from V and 1 base from J, with 6 bases in between. The CDR3 nucleotides read TGTGCCAGCAGCTTTTCACCCCAAGAGACCCAGTACTTC. This sequence encodes CASSFSPQETQYF.

The rearrangement joins TRBV13 to TRBJ2-7, with 8 bases fitting TRBD1. V lost 5 bases, J lost 3 bases, and 3 bases stayed unmatched. The CDR3 spans 13 residues. Germline CDR1 reads PRHDT; CDR2 reads FYEKMQ (reference sequence). The CDR3 sequence: CASSGTGGYEQYF. CDR3 sequence (DNA): TGTGCCAGCAGCGGTACAGGGGGCTACGAGCAGTACTTC. The full variable domain, with the rest looked up from reference TRBV13 and TRBJ2-7, is AAGVIQSPRHLIKEKRETATLKCYPIPRHDTVYWYQQGPGQDPQFLISFYEKMQSDKGSIPDRFSAQQFSDYHSELNMSSLELGDSALYFCASSGTGGYEQYFGPGTRLTVT.

With respect to this clone: The identical CDR3 is also encoded by other nucleotide sequences in the sample. The chain carries TRBV4-2 and TRBJ1-5; 10 bases are a match to TRBD1. The CDR3 runs to 17 residues. The germline CDR1 and CDR2 sequences are LGHNA and YNFKEQ. J was trimmed by 5 bases and V by 0 bases; bases with no gene match: 7. The CDR3 loop reads CASSQESGDRGYQPQHF. CDR3 DNA: TGTGCCAGCAGCCAAGAATCTGGGGACAGGGGTTATCAGCCCCAGCATTTT.

This chain uses TRBV13 with TRBJ2-1; 11 positions agree with TRBD2. Trimming cost V 5 bases and J 4 bases; bases outside gene matches: 7. The germline CDR1 and CDR2 sequences are PRHDT and FYEKMQ (reference sequence). This CDR3 is built from 16 residues. CDR3 region: CASSRGLAEPYNEQFF. For the CDR3, the DNA is TGTGCCAGCAGCCGGGGACTAGCGGAGCCTTACAATGAGCAGTTCTTC.